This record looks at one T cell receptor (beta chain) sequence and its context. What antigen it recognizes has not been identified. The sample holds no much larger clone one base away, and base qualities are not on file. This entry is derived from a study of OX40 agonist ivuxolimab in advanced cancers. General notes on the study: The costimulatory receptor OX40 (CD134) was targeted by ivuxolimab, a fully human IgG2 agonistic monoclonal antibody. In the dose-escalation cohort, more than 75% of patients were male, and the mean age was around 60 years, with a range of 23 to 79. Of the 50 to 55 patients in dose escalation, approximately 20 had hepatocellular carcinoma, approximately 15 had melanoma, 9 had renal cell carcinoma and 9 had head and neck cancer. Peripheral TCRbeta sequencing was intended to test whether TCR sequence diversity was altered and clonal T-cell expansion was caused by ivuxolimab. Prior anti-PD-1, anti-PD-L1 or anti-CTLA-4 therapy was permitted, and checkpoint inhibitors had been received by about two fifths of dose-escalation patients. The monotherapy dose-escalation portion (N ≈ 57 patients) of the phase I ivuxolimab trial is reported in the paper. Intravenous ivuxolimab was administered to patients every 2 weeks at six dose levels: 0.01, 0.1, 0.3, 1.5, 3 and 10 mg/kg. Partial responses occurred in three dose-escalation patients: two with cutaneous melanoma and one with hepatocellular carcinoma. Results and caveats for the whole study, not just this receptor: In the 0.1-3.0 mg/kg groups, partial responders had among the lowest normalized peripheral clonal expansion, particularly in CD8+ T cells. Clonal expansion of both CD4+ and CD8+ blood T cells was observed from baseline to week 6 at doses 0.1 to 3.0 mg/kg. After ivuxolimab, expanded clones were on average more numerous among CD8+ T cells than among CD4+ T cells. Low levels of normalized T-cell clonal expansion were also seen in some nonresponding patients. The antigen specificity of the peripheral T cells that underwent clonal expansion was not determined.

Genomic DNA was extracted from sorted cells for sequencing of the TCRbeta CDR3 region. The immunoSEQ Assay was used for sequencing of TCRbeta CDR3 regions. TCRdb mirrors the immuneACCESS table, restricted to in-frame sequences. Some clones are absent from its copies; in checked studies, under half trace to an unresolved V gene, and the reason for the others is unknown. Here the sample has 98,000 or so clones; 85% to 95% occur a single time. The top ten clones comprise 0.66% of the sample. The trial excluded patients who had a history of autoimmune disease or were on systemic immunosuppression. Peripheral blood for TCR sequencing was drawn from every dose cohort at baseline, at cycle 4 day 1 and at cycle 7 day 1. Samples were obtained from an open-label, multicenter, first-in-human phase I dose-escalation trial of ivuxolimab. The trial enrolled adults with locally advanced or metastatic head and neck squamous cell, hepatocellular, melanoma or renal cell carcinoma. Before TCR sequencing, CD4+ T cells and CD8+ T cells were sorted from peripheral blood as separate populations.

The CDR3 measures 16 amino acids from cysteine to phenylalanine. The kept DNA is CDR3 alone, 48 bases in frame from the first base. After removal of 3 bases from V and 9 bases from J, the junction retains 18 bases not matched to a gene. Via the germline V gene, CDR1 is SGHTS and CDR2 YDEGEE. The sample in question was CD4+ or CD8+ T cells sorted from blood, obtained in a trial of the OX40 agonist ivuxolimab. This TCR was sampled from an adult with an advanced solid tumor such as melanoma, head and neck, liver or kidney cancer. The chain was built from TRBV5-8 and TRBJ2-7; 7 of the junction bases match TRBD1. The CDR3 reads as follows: CASSSGTVDSYERQYF. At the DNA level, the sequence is TGTGCCAGCAGCTCCGGGACAGTCGATTCCTACGAGCGGCAGTACTTC.